The T cell receptor (beta chain) under discussion was sequenced for a study of shared clonotypes between healthy human individuals. CD45RO-negative, CCR7-selected cells formed the naive CD8 fraction, which excluded terminally differentiated effector memory CD45RA+ cells. With 0 bases removed from V and 4 bases from J, the gap between germline ends came to 18 bases. The CDR3 sequence is 17 residues long. The germline CDR1 and CDR2 sequences are SEHNR and FQNEAQ (reference sequence). Using immunoSEQ multiplex PCR, the repertoire was profiled, and TCRdb retains in-frame clones only, with some absent. Of some 2.1 million clones in the sample, about 95% were seen once.

V usage is TRBV7-9 and J usage is TRBJ1-2; D not resolved. The sample comprised naive CD8+ T cells sorted from blood. This receptor was identified in a man younger than 35 in good health. CDR3 amino acids: CASSLAGEIYRTYGYTF. The CDR3 coding sequence is TGTGCCAGCAGCTTAGCTGGGGAGATCTATCGGACCTATGGCTACACCTTC.